The rows below give T cell receptor beta chains drawn from one sample of a study of T cell repertoires in aging, cancer and after chemotherapy. TCRdb used MiXCR to reprocess the multiplex PCR reads, holding one entry per CDR3 protein. The table records about 10,000 distinct CDR3 sequences, 25% to 30% of them present only once. Sequencing was performed on blood. All receptors derive from a human donor in good health. Both conserved end residues are part of each CDR3. Each record gives: J gene, clone size, V gene, D gene, CDR3 DNA, CDR3 protein. D genes are given only for firm matches. Rows may omit the clone size; those that give it use once, few, many or a size class.

>TRBJ1-2|medium-sized|TRBV5-6|-
TGTGCCAGCAGCCCCGGACTGGCAAATAGTGGCTACACCTTC
CASSPGLANSGYTF
>TRBJ2-7|-|TRBV28|-
TGTGCCAGCAGTTTACCCGACAGGCTCTACGAGCAGTACTTC
CASSLPDRLYEQYF
>TRBJ2-1|-|TRBV7-3|-
TGTGCCAGCAGCTTATCTGGTAGCTCCTGCAATGAGCAGTTCTTC
CASSLSGSSCNEQFF
>TRBJ2-7|medium-sized|TRBV30|TRBD2
TGTGCCTGCCTTCTGGGACTAGCGGTCGGTTACGAGCAGTACTTC
CACLLGLAVGYEQYF
>TRBJ2-3|-|TRBV6-1|-
TGTGCCAGCGAGGGCTGGAGGAGTGGCGATACGCAGTATTTT
CASEGWRSGDTQYF
>TRBJ2-7|medium-sized|TRBV20-1|-
TGCAGTGCTAGCCCGGGGAGGTACGAGCAGTACTTC
CSASPGRYEQYF
>TRBJ1-6|medium-sized|TRBV6-6|-
TGTGCCAGCAGTCCATTGGACAGCAACCCTAATTCACCCCTCCACTTT
CASSPLDSNPNSPLHF
>TRBJ1-2|-|TRBV7-9|-
TGTGCCAGCAGCACCTCCGGAGAAGGGGGTGGCTACACCTTC
CASSTSGEGGGYTF
>TRBJ1-4|-|TRBV7-9|-
TGTGCCAGCAGCATACCGGGCCGGGAGGGGAAACTGTTTTTT
CASSIPGREGKLFF
>TRBJ2-2|few|TRBV4-2|TRBD2
TGTGCCAGCAGCCAAGGTCGACTAGCGGAGAACACCGGGGAGCTGTTTTTT
CASSQGRLAENTGELFF
>TRBJ2-1|medium-sized|TRBV6-1|-
TGTGCCAGCAGTGCGACTACCTACAATGAGCAGTTCTTC
CASSATTYNEQFF
>TRBJ1-1|few|TRBV20-1|-
TGCAGTGCTAGAGATACTATTGGGGCCGCACTTTTGAACACTGAAGCTTTCTTT
CSARDTIGAALLNTEAFF
>TRBJ2-7|medium-sized|TRBV5-6|TRBD2
TGTGCCAGCAGCTTGGCGGGAGGGTCCTACGAGCAGTACTTC
CASSLAGGSYEQYF
>TRBJ2-1|medium-sized|TRBV7-2|-
TGTGCCAGCAGCTTCTCAGGGTCACTTATCAGGGAGCAGTTCTTC
CASSFSGSLIREQFF
>TRBJ2-3|-|TRBV6-4|TRBD2
TGTGCCAGCAGTGAACTAGCGGGAGGCAAAGATACGCAGTATTTT
CASSELAGGKDTQYF
>TRBJ2-7|few|TRBV5-6|-
TGTGCCAGCAGCTTCAGCCCCGGGGGAAGGGTACACGAGCAGTACTTC
CASSFSPGGRVHEQYF
>TRBJ2-7|few|TRBV7-2|-
TGTGCCAGCAGCCCCCCGGGATTCTCCAGAGCATCCTACGAGCAGTACTTC
CASSPPGFSRASYEQYF
>TRBJ2-2|-|TRBV12-3/TRBV12-4|-
TGTGCCAGCAGTTTGAGGGACACCGGGGAGCTGTTTTTT
CASSLRDTGELFF
>TRBJ2-1|few|TRBV6-1|-
TGTGCCAGCTCGCCCCCTAAAGGGGTAGACTACAATGAGCAGTTCTTC
CASSPPKGVDYNEQFF
>TRBJ1-3|-|TRBV20-1|TRBD1
TGCAGTGCTTCAGACAGGGCCAGCTCTGGAAACACCATATATTTT
CSASDRASSGNTIYF
>TRBJ1-2|-|TRBV18|-
TGTGCCAGCTCACCACAGTCTTCGTATGGCTACACCTTC
CASSPQSSYGYTF
>TRBJ1-6|medium-sized|TRBV19|-
TGTGCCAGTAGTATAGCCCAGTTTCCTTATAATTCACCCCTCCACTTT
CASSIAQFPYNSPLHF
>TRBJ2-7|medium-sized|TRBV29-1|TRBD2
TGCAGCGTTGAAGCTAGCGGATCCTACGAGCAGTACTTC
CSVEASGSYEQYF
>TRBJ1-4|few|TRBV20-1|TRBD1
TGCAGTGCGAGGGGACAGAATAATGAAAAACTGTTTTTT
CSARGQNNEKLFF
>TRBJ1-6|-|TRBV7-9|-
TGTGCCACCGTTCCCCCGGGAGAATATAATTCACCCCTCCACTTT
CATVPPGEYNSPLHF
>TRBJ2-3|few|TRBV5-4|TRBD2
TGTGCCAGCAGCTTGGCGTCGGGAGGAGGCACAGATACGCAGTATTTT
CASSLASGGGTDTQYF
>TRBJ1-1|few|TRBV5-1|-
TGCGCCAGCAGCCTGAGGGCGAACACTGAAGCTTTCTTT
CASSLRANTEAFF
>TRBJ2-7|medium-sized|TRBV11-1|TRBD1
TGTGCCAGCAGCCGGGACAGCTACGAGCAGTACTTC
CASSRDSYEQYF
>TRBJ2-2|medium-sized|TRBV29-1|-
TGCAGCGTTAAGGGGGGTGCCGGGGAGCTGTTTTTT
CSVKGGAGELFF
>TRBJ2-5|few|TRBV7-9|-
TGTGCCAGCAGTCCAAACCTGGAGACCCAGTACTTC
CASSPNLETQYF
>TRBJ2-1|-|TRBV7-9|-
TGTGCCAGCAGCTTAGCGAGGTCAGCGCAAAAAAACAATGAGCAGTTCTTC
CASSLARSAQKNNEQFF
>TRBJ1-2|medium-sized|TRBV20-1|-
TGCAGTGCTAATGAGGGACACGGGGGATCTGGCTACACCTTC
CSANEGHGGSGYTF
>TRBJ1-3|-|TRBV12-3/TRBV12-4|-
TGTGCCAGCAGTTTGGCGGGCTCTGGAAACACCATATATTTT
CASSLAGSGNTIYF
>TRBJ1-1|few|TRBV28|-
TGTGCCACCTCAAGGCAGAGAGCTTTCTTT
CATSRQRAFF
>TRBJ1-2|-|TRBV24-1|TRBD1
TGTGCCACCAGTGAACAGGGGGATGGCTACACCTTC
CATSEQGDGYTF
>TRBJ2-7|once|TRBV5-6|-
TGTGCCAGCAGCCCCGAAGTAGGGGGTGAGTACGAGCAGTACTTC
CASSPEVGGEYEQYF
>TRBJ2-5|-|TRBV11-2|TRBD2
TGTGCCAGCAGCCAACTAGCGGGAGGGGGAGTGGGGGAGACCCAGTACTTC
CASSQLAGGGVGETQYF
>TRBJ2-7|medium-sized|TRBV19|TRBD2
TGTGCCAGTAGTACAACTAGCGGGAAAGGCGAGCAGTACTTC
CASSTTSGKGEQYF
>TRBJ2-2|few|TRBV5-1|TRBD1
TGCGCCAGCAGCCTCGACAGGGTCACCGGGGAGCTGTTTTTT
CASSLDRVTGELFF
>TRBJ1-1|-|TRBV5-4|-
TGTGCCAGCAGTCCCCCCGGGGTGGGGAACACTGAAGCTTTCTTT
CASSPPGVGNTEAFF
>TRBJ2-1|-|TRBV19|TRBD1
TGTGCCAGTAGTAGGGACAGGGAGCGCAATGAGCAGTTCTTC
CASSRDRERNEQFF
>TRBJ2-7|medium-sized|TRBV20-1|TRBD2
TGCAGTGCTAGAAGCGGGAGGGCCGGAGAGGAGCAGTACTTC
CSARSGRAGEEQYF
>TRBJ2-1|few|TRBV5-6|-
TGTGCCAGCAGTCTGGATCGGGGGAATGAGCAGTTCTTC
CASSLDRGNEQFF
>TRBJ1-5|-|TRBV5-1|-
TGCGCCAGCAGCTCCGGGACGGGGAATCAGCCCCAGCATTTT
CASSSGTGNQPQHF
>TRBJ2-3|few|TRBV7-6|-
TGTGCCAGCAGCTTTGGCCTCCCTAGCACAGATACGCAGTATTTT
CASSFGLPSTDTQYF
>TRBJ2-2|few|TRBV30|TRBD2
TGTGCGTGGGGTAGCGGGAGGGGGACCGGGGAGCTGTTTTTT
CAWGSGRGTGELFF
>TRBJ2-7|-|TRBV27|-
TGTGCCAGCGCTCCGCGGGCCCGGACCAACTACGAGCAGTACTTC
CASAPRARTNYEQYF
>TRBJ2-1|-|TRBV7-9|TRBD1
TGTGCCAGCAGCGTTGTTCCCGGGACAGTCTCCTACAATGAGCAGTTCTTC
CASSVVPGTVSYNEQFF
>TRBJ2-1|medium-sized|TRBV19|-
TGTGCCCTAGGGGATTACAATGAGCAGTTCTTC
CALGDYNEQFF
>TRBJ2-1|few|TRBV30|-
TGTGCCTGGAGTCTTGAGGGCAATGAGCAGTTCTTC
CAWSLEGNEQFF
>TRBJ2-2|few|TRBV5-4|-
TGTGCCAGCAGCTTGGGGAAGAACACCGGGGAGCTGTTTTTT
CASSLGKNTGELFF
>TRBJ1-6|-|TRBV6-1|TRBD1
TGTGCCAGCAGTGAAGCTGCCGGGACAGGGAATTCACCCCTCCACTTT
CASSEAAGTGNSPLHF
>TRBJ2-5|-|TRBV29-1|-
TGCAGCGTTGAATGGGGCAGGGATGAGACCCAGTACTTC
CSVEWGRDETQYF